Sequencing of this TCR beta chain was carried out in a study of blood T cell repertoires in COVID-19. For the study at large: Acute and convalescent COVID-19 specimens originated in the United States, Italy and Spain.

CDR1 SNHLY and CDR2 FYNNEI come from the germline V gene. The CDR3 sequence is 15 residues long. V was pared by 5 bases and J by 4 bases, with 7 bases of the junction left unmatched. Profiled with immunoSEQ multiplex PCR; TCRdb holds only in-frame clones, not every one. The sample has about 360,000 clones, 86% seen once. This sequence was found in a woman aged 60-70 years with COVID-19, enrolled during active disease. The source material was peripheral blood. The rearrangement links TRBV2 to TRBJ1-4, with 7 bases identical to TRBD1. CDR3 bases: TGTGCCAGCAGTACCTACAGGGGCGATAATGAAAAACTGTTTTTT. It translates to CASSTYRGDNEKLFF. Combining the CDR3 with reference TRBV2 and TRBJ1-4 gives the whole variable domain EPEVTQTPSHQVTQMGQEVILRCVPISNHLYFYWYRQILGQKVEFLVSFYNNEISEKSEIFDDQFSVERPDGSNFTLKIRSTKLEDSAMYFCASSTYRGDNEKLFFGSGTQLSVL.